What follows are 23 T cell receptor beta chains derived from one specimen sequenced in a study of early T cells in non-severe SARS-CoV-2 infection. A single record per CDR3 protein comes from TCRdb applying MiXCR to the 5' RACE reads. Of fewer than 85,000 distinct CDR3 sequences in the sample, about a sixth were seen once. The sequencing sample was made of whole blood. These receptors were collected from an adult who was a healthcare worker with PCR-confirmed SARS-CoV-2 infection or an uninfected control (not recorded which).

This rearrangement joins TRBV14 to TRBJ2-3; TRBD2 matches at 9 bases. J was trimmed by 12 bases and V by 0 bases; bases with no gene match: 4. The CDR3 runs to 13 residues. Germline loops: CDR1 SGHDN, CDR2 FVKESK. CDR3 region: CASSQEMREGQYF. The CDR3 coding sequence is TGTGCCAGCAGCCAAGAGATGCGGGAGGGCCAGTATTTT.

CDR3 sequence reads: CASRRGAGNQPQHF. The CDR3 bases are TGTGCCAGCAGGCGAGGGGCTGGCAATCAGCCCCAGCATTTT. This chain links TRBV27 with TRBJ1-5; D is perhaps TRBD1 (5 bases). Germline-derived CDR1 and CDR2 are MNHEY and SMNVEV (reference sequence). V was shortened by 6 bases and J by 2 bases, with 11 bases between the two germline ends. The CDR3 has 14 residues.

This rearrangement joins TRBV29-1 to TRBJ1-1; maybe TRBD1 (6 bases). V dropped 7 bases and J dropped 1 base, with 10 bases sitting between them. Germline loops: CDR1 SQVTM, CDR2 ANQGSEA. This CDR3 is built from 12 residues. The CDR3, as DNA: TGCAGCGCCCTGACAGGGAACACTGAAGCTTTCTTT. It specifies CSALTGNTEAFF.

This chain links TRBV5-1 with TRBJ2-1, with D hard to call. The CDR3 covers 15 residues. Germline V gives CDR1 SGHRS, CDR2 YFSETQ. The V and J ends lost 4 bases and 8 bases respectively, with 19 bases between them. The CDR3 DNA reads as TGCGCCAGCAGCCCCACCTCGGTAGGTTGGGATGAGCAGTTCTTC. It yields the protein CASSPTSVGWDEQFF.

This clonotype has just a few counts. V is TRBV29-1 and J is TRBJ2-3, with TRBD2 matching 9 bases. The CDR3 runs 16 residues. V dropped 4 bases and J dropped 3; count of bases not matched to a gene: 11. Germline V gene sequence: CDR1 SQVTM, CDR2 ANQGSEA. CDR3 sequence reads: CSVGGAREGSTDTQYF. Here the CDR3 DNA reads TGCAGCGTTGGGGGCGCGCGGGAGGGTTCTACAGATACGCAGTATTTT.

The rearrangement joins TRBV12-3 or TRBV12-4 to TRBJ1-5; TRBD1 agrees at 9 bases. The ends lost 1 base at V and 3 bases at J; junction bases unmatched: 1. The CDR3 extends over 15 amino acids. This CDR3 is CASSLGDRDNQPQHF. As DNA, the CDR3 is TGTGCCAGCAGTTTAGGGGACAGGGACAATCAGCCCCAGCATTTT.

The V call is TRBV19, the J call TRBJ2-7; 9 bases match TRBD1. V lost 7 bases and J lost 4; bases outside the gene matches: 8. Germline V CDR1 and CDR2: LNHDA, SQIVND (reference sequence). The CDR3 is 14 amino acids. The CDR3 here is CASTSGTGQYEQYF. CDR3 coding DNA: TGTGCCAGTACGTCCGGGACAGGGCAATACGAGCAGTACTTC.

This rearrangement joins TRBV24-1 to TRBJ2-2, with 8 bases that match TRBD1. The germline V gene encodes CDR1 KGHDR and CDR2 SFDVKD. The CDR3 runs to 17 residues. V lost 4 bases to trimming and J lost 2 bases; unmatched junction nucleotides: 8. The DNA for the CDR3 is TGTGCCACCAGTGACAGGCCGGGACAGGCCAACACCGGGGAGCTGTTTTTT. It encodes CATSDRPGQANTGELFF.

The V call is TRBV11-2, the J call TRBJ2-1; D possibly corresponds to TRBD1 (5 bases). The V gene's germline CDR1 is SGHAT and CDR2 FQNNGV. CDR3 size: 13 residues. Trimming left V 9 bases short and J 4 bases short, with 13 bases between. CDR3 loop: CASGQTGYNEQFF. The DNA of the CDR3 is TGTGCCAGTGGACAAACCGGATACAATGAGCAGTTCTTC.

In its sample, this clonotype was seen a few times. The chain links TRBV5-1 to TRBJ1-5; D unclear. Germline V gene lookup returns CDR1 SGHRS and CDR2 YFSETQ. The CDR3 runs 20 residues. V shed 4 bases and J shed 2 bases, with 28 bases lying between them. CDR3 sequence (DNA): TGCGCCAGCAGCCCCTGGCCGGCGGGGAACGCCAAAGGAGGCAATCAGCCCCAGCATTTT. Translating it yields CASSPWPAGNAKGGNQPQHF.

The rearrangement uses TRBV6-6 and TRBJ2-1, with D perhaps TRBD2 (6 bases). Germline CDR1 and CDR2: MNHNY and SVGAGI (reference sequence). V lost 6 bases and J 10 bases, leaving 13 bases between the germline ends. The CDR3 sequence is 12 residues long. The CDR3 nucleotides read TGTGCCAGCAGGCATGGGGCGGGGGAGCAGTTCTTC. This translates into CASRHGAGEQFF.

This sequence joins TRBV29-1 and TRBJ1-2; tentatively, D is TRBD1 (6 bases). This CDR3 is built from 15 residues. Per germline, CDR1 SQVTM and CDR2 ANQGSEA. V lost 0 bases and J lost 4, with 15 bases in between. CDR3 coding DNA: TGCAGCGTTGAAGATGTGGGGGGGCTGGGCTATGGCTACACCTTC. Translated, it gives CSVEDVGGLGYGYTF.

This chain's CDR3 is CASSLICQPQHF. In nucleotides, the CDR3 is TGTGCCAGCAGCTTAATTTGTCAGCCCCAGCATTTT. V and J are TRBV7-4 and TRBJ1-5; D is unresolved. V lost 2 bases, J lost 6 bases, and 5 bases lay in between. The CDR3 has 12 amino acids. Germline V gene data show CDR1 as SGHVT and CDR2 as SQSDAQ.

Only a few counts were recorded for this clonotype. The chain carries TRBV2 and TRBJ2-7, with TRBD2 identical over 10 bases. Germline V gene sequence: CDR1 SNHLY, CDR2 FYNNEI. Trimming took 10 bases from V and 5 from J; bases not matched to a gene: 17. The CDR3 covers 16 residues. This CDR3 is CAKALPLAGASDEQYF. The CDR3 DNA sequence: TGTGCCAAAGCCCTCCCCCTAGCGGGAGCGTCGGACGAGCAGTACTTC.

This clonotype was detected ten times or more. The chain is built from TRBV30 and TRBJ1-1, with 8 bases fitting TRBD1. The germline CDR1 and CDR2 sequences are GTSNPN and SVGIG (reference sequence). The CDR3 sequence is 16 residues long. With 3 bases clipped from V and 11 bases from J, the junction kept 20 bases outside the gene matches. CDR3 protein: CAWSKPGQAITLGAFF. The CDR3 bases are TGTGCCTGGAGCAAGCCGGGACAGGCTATAACACTGGGGGCTTTCTTT.

V gene TRBV3-1 combines with J gene TRBJ2-4; perhaps TRBD2 as D (6 bases). Germline values: CDR1 LGHDT, CDR2 YNNKEL (reference sequence). The ends were cut back, 4 bases at V and 6 bases at J, with 7 bases in the middle. The CDR3 sequence is 12 residues long. This CDR3 is CASSRLGNIQYF. CDR3 bases: TGTGCCAGCAGCCGACTAGGAAACATTCAGTACTTC.

The sample holds a few counts of this clonotype. The chain couples TRBV2 to TRBJ2-7; perhaps TRBD2 as D (6 bases). The CDR3 length is 14 residues. Germline lookup yields CDR1 SNHLY and CDR2 FYNNEI. The V and J ends lost 2 bases and 2 bases respectively, with 10 bases between them. This CDR3 reads CASSEMGGAYEQYF. The DNA of the CDR3 is TGTGCCAGCAGTGAAATGGGCGGGGCCTACGAGCAGTACTTC. The whole variable domain, filled in from reference TRBV2 and TRBJ2-7, reads EPEVTQTPSHQVTQMGQEVILRCVPISNHLYFYWYRQILGQKVEFLVSFYNNEISEKSEIFDDQFSVERPDGSNFTLKIRSTKLEDSAMYFCASSEMGGAYEQYFGPGTRLTVT.

The V and J genes are TRBV12-3 or TRBV12-4 and TRBJ2-3; 9 bases agree with TRBD2. Germline trimming cut 7 bases from V and 4 bases from J; bases unmatched to any gene: 6. The CDR3 has 14 residues. The CDR3 region has the DNA TGTGCCAGCAAGCTAGCGGGGAAGGCAGATACGCAGTATTTT. It encodes CASKLAGKADTQYF.

The chain has TRBV20-1 and TRBJ2-7; D not resolved. V dropped 0 bases and J dropped 11 bases, with 11 bases sitting between them. The CDR3 runs 11 residues. From germline, CDR1 is DFQATT and CDR2 SNEGSKA (reference sequence). CDR3 nucleotide sequence: TGCAGTGCTAGAGATTCTGACTTTAAGTACTTC. It translates to CSARDSDFKYF.

The rearrangement links TRBV12-3 or TRBV12-4 to TRBJ1-4, with TRBD1 matching over 8 bases. The CDR3 length is 15 residues. V trimming: 3 bases; J trimming: 4 bases; junction bases outside the gene matches: 4. The CDR3 DNA follows: TGTGCCAGCAGTTTCCCGGGACAGGATAATGAAAAACTGTTTTTT. This sequence encodes CASSFPGQDNEKLFF.

This clonotype has only a few counts. This chain links TRBV7-3 with TRBJ2-6; perhaps TRBD1 as D (6 bases). Germline V CDR1 and CDR2: SGHTA, FQGTGA. V gave up 8 bases and J gave up 3 bases, with 14 bases separating them. The CDR3 extends over 15 amino acids. Here the CDR3 reads CASSRGRVGANVLTF. The CDR3 DNA reads TGTGCCAGCTCCAGGGGTAGGGTTGGGGCCAACGTCCTGACTTTC.

This clonotype was counted only a few times. This CDR3 is CAWTRIRASGNTIYF. CDR3 DNA sequence: TGTGCCTGGACCCGGATCAGGGCCTCTGGAAACACCATATATTTT. The genes are TRBV30 and TRBJ1-3, with a tentative D call TRBD1 (5 bases). Germline CDR1 is GTSNPN and CDR2 is SVGIG (reference sequence). The CDR3 consists of 15 residues. V lost 4 bases to trimming and J lost 0 bases, with 13 bases between them.

The V gene is TRBV7-3, the J gene TRBJ1-1; no reliable D call. Trimming pared 1 base from V and 3 bases from J, leaving 9 bases between. Per the germline V gene, CDR1 is SGHTA and CDR2 is FQGTGA. This CDR3 region has 14 residues. The CDR3 loop is CASSLMAWDTEAFF. The CDR3 DNA reads as TGTGCCAGCAGCTTAATGGCGTGGGACACTGAAGCTTTCTTT.